This T cell receptor beta chain was profiled in a study of glioma-infiltrating T cells. CDR1 and CDR2 (germline): LNHDA, SQIVND (reference sequence). Trimming took 3 bases from V and 0 from J, leaving 8 bases between them. The CDR3 loop spans 14 amino acids. This clonotype was counted many times. The target antigen is unknown. Using RNA template, CDR3s of TCR alpha and beta were amplified with iRepertoire arm-PCR. Via MiXCR, TCRdb re-called the multiplex PCR reads, giving one row per CDR3 protein. The sample includes approximately 120,000 distinct CDR3 sequences, approximately 25% of them seen just once. Study conclusions and caveats: Very few CDR3 sequences were shared between tissue and blood. Tissue-blood divergence was below expectation in non-neoplastic patients, above in gliomas.

The material sequenced was glioma tissue, nonneoplastic brain tissue, or PBMCs (not recorded which). The receptor was derived from a human donor with low-grade glioma or glioblastoma, undergoing nonglioma brain surgery, or in good health (not recorded which). The chain couples TRBV19 to TRBJ1-1; a possible D gene is TRBD1 (6 bases). The CDR3 region is CASSIGQLNTEAFF. The CDR3, as DNA: TGTGCCAGTAGTATTGGACAGCTGAACACTGAAGCTTTCTTT. The full variable domain, completed using reference TRBV19 and TRBJ1-1, is DGGITQSPKYLFRKEGQNVTLSCEQNLNHDAMYWYRQDPGQGLRLIYYSQIVNDFQKGDIAEGYSVSREKKESFPLTVTSAQKNPTAFYLCASSIGQLNTEAFFGQGTRLTVV.